This record looks at one T cell receptor (beta chain) sequence and its context. These data originate in a study of blood T cell repertoires in COVID-19. The overall study: The study drew acute and convalescent COVID-19 samples from the United States, Italy and Spain.

The repertoire was sequenced with immunoSEQ multiplex PCR; TCRdb's copy has only in-frame clones and lacks some. Of about 78,000 clones listed, roughly 86% are singletons. The material sequenced was peripheral blood. This receptor was identified in a man in his forties or fifties with active or convalescent COVID-19.

The CDR3 reads CASSLGGQPYEQYF. As DNA, the CDR3 is TGTGCCAGCAGCTTGGGGGGACAGCCCTACGAGCAGTACTTC. This chain uses TRBV5-4 with TRBJ2-7, with 7 bases lining up with TRBD1. The J segment lost 2 bases and the V segment lost 0 bases, leaving 2 bases of the junction unmatched. The V gene's germline CDR1 is SGHNT and CDR2 YYREEE (reference sequence). The CDR3 has 14 residues.